The following is a TCR beta chain sequence with its context. This sample was taken from a study of T cell changes during pregnancy in multiple sclerosis. The table came from immunoSEQ multiplex PCR; TCRdb's copy has only in-frame clones and leaves some out. The sample has about 70,000 clones, about 95% seen once. The germline CDR1 and CDR2 sequences are MNHEY and SMNVEV (reference sequence). This CDR3 spans 16 amino acids. The V end lost 5 bases, the J end lost 5 bases, and 18 bases lay between the germline ends. Sequencing was performed on peripheral blood, taken in the third trimester of pregnancy. The rearrangement uses TRBV27 and TRBJ2-2; a possible D gene is TRBD2 (7 bases). The sequence came from a female donor with multiple sclerosis, enrolled in a pregnancy study. CDR3 bases: TGTGCCAGCAGTCGGGGGGCTAGCGGATGGACCGGGGAGCTGTTTTTT. Translated, it gives CASSRGASGWTGELFF.